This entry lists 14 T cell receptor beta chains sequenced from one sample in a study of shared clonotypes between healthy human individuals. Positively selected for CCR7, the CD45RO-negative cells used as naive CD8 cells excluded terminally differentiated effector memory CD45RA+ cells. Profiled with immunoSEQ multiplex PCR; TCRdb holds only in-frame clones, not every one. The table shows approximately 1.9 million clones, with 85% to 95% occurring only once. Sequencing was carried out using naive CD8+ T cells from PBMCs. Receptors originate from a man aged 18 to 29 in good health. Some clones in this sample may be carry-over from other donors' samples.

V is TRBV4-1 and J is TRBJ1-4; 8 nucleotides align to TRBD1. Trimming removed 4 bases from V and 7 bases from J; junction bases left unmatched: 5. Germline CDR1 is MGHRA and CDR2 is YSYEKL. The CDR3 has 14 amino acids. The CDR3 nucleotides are TGCGCCAGCAGCCCGACAGGGGCTGGTGAAAAACTGTTTTTT. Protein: CASSPTGAGEKLFF.

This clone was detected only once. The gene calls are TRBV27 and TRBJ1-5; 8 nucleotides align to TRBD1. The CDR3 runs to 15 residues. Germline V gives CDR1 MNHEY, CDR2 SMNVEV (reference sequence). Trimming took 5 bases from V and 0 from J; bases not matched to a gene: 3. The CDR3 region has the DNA TGTGCCAGCAGTGACAGGGGATATAGCAATCAGCCCCAGCATTTT. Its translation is CASSDRGYSNQPQHF.

The CDR3 region is CASSYLTTGPGELFF. CDR3 sequence (DNA): TGTGCCAGCAGCTATCTAACGACAGGCCCCGGGGAGCTGTTTTTT. V is TRBV11-2 and J is TRBJ2-2; D is perhaps TRBD1 (6 bases). Germline CDR1 SGHAT, CDR2 FQNNGV. V lost 4 bases and J lost 6, with 15 bases in between. CDR3 length equals 15 residues.

The CDR3 sequence is CASSSTPGSGAYEQYF. The CDR3 DNA is TGTGCCAGCAGCTCAACCCCGGGTAGCGGGGCCTACGAGCAGTACTTC. This rearrangement joins TRBV9 to TRBJ2-7, with 8 bases lining up with TRBD2. V dropped 4 bases and J dropped 2; count of bases not matched to a gene: 11. The CDR3 runs to 16 residues. Looked up from germline, CDR1 is SGDLS and CDR2 is YYNGEE.

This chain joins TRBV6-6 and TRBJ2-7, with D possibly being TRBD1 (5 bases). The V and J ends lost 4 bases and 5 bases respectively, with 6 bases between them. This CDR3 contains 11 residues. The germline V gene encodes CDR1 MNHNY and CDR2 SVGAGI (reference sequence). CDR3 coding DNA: TGTGCCAGCAGTTGGGGCCACGAGCAGTACTTC. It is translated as CASSWGHEQYF.

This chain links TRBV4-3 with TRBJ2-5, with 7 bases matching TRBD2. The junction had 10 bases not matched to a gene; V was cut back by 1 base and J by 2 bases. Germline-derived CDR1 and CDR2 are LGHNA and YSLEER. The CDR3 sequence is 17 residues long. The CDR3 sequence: CASSQGSQAGLQETQYF. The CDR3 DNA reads TGCGCCAGCAGCCAAGGGAGCCAAGCGGGGCTTCAAGAGACCCAGTACTTC.

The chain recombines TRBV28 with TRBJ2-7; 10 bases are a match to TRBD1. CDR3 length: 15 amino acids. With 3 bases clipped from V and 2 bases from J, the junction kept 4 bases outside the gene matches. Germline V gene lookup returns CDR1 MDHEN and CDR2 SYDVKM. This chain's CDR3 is CASSFRQGATYEQYF. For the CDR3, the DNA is TGTGCCAGCAGTTTCAGACAGGGGGCGACCTACGAGCAGTACTTC.

The CDR3 DNA reads TGTGCCAGCAGCCTGGGGACCCCTTTTTACGAGCAGTACTTC. Translated, it gives CASSLGTPFYEQYF. The gene calls are TRBV27 and TRBJ2-7, with D possibly being TRBD1 or TRBD2 (5 bases each). V was shortened by 6 bases and J by 4 bases, with 16 bases between the two germline ends. The CDR3 covers 14 residues. The germline V gene encodes CDR1 MNHEY and CDR2 SMNVEV (reference sequence).

The CDR3 DNA reads TGCGCCCCGGGACTAGCTACATATGAGCAGTTCTTC. Its protein is CAPGLATYEQFF. V usage is TRBV10-1 and J usage is TRBJ2-1; 9 nucleotides align to TRBD2. The CDR3 runs 12 residues. Per the germline V gene, CDR1 is WNHNN and CDR2 is SYGVQD (reference sequence). Trimming took 11 bases from V and 8 from J; bases not matched to a gene: 7.

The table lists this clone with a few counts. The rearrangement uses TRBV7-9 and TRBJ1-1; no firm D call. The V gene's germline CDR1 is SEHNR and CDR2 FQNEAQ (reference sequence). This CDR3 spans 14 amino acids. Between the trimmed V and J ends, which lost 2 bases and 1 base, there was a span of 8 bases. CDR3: CASSLRLENTEAFF. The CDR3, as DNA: TGTGCCAGCAGCTTACGGCTAGAGAACACTGAAGCTTTCTTT. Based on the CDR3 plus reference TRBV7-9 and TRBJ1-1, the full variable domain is DTGVSQNPRHKITKRGQNVTFRCDPISEHNRLYWYRQTLGQGPEFLTYFQNEAQLEKSRLLSDRFSAERPKGSFSTLEIQRTEQGDSAMYLCASSLRLENTEAFFGQGTRLTVV.

CDR3 nucleotides: TGTGCCAGTAGTACACGGGACAGCTCTCAGGAGACCCAGTACTTC. Protein product: CASSTRDSSQETQYF. The chain joins TRBV19 to TRBJ2-5, with 7 bases lining up with TRBD1. The V segment lost 4 bases and the J segment 5 bases; nucleotides outside the gene matches: 10. The CDR3 loop spans 15 amino acids. In germline, CDR1 is LNHDA, CDR2 SQIVND (reference sequence).

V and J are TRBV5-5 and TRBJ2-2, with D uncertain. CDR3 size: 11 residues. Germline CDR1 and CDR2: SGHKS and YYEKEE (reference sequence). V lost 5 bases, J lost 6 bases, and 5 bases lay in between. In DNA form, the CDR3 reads TGTGCCAGCAGGCAGGCCGGGGAGCTGTTTTTT. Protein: CASRQAGELFF.

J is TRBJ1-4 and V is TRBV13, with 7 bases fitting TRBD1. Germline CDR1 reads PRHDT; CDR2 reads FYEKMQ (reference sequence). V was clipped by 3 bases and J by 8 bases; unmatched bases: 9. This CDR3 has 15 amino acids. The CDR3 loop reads CASSFRTGEGEKLFF. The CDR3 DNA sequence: TGTGCCAGCAGCTTCCGGACAGGAGAAGGGGAAAAACTGTTTTTT.

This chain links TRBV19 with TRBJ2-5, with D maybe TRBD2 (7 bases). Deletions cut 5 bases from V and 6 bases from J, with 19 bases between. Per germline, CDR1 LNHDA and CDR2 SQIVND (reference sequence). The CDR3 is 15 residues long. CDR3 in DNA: TGTGCCAGTAGTCCGGCCCCACGGGGGGCCAAGACCCAGTACTTC. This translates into CASSPAPRGAKTQYF.